This T cell receptor beta chain was documented in a study of prognosis after radiotherapy for stage I lung cancer. The genomic DNA TCR beta CDR3 region underwent two rounds of multiplex PCR. Specific primers for each TRBV and TRBJ gene were what first-round PCR used. TCRdb called the multiplex PCR reads again in MiXCR, with one record for every CDR3 protein. The sample has 11,000 to 15,000 distinct CDR3 sequences; approximately 30% are singletons. This clonotype has at least ten counts. This CDR3 has 20 amino acids. V shed 2 bases and J 3 bases; nucleotides not matched to a gene: 21. CDR1 and CDR2 (germline): GTSNPN, SVGIG (reference sequence).

The material sequenced was PBMCs, taken before or after stereotactic body radiation therapy (not recorded which). The receptor comes from a donor aged 50 or older with non-small cell lung cancer. The rearrangement links TRBV30 to TRBJ1-5; 8 positions match TRBD1. The CDR3 nucleotides read TGTGCCTGGAGTACCGACCCCTCCACCCCCGGGACAGGAATCAATCAGCCCCAGCATTTT. Residues: CAWSTDPSTPGTGINQPQHF. The variable domain in full, with the rest retrieved from reference TRBV30 and TRBJ1-5, is SQTIHQWPATLVQPVGSPLSLECTVEGTSNPNLYWYRQAAGRGLQLLFYSVGIGQISSEVPQNLSASRPQDRQFILSSKKLLLSDSGFYLCAWSTDPSTPGTGINQPQHFGDGTRLSIL.